This is a list of T cell receptor beta chains from one sample in a study of blood T cells in healthy people across ages. From the 5' RACE reads, TCRdb called clonotypes with MiXCR, one entry per CDR3 protein. The sample lists over 600,000 distinct CDR3 sequences, more than 35% occurring once. The specimen sequenced was blood. These receptor sequences come from an elderly man in good health. Each CDR3 is given with its conserved first and last residue. A D gene is named only where the DNA matches it firmly. Some rows mark clone size as missing; the rest say once, few, many or name a class of expanded clone.

d_call	j_call	v_call	clone_size	cdr3_nt	cdr3_aa
-	TRBJ2-5	TRBV2	-	TGTGCCAGCAGCCGGGCTCTAGAGGTGGGGACCCAGTACTTC	CASSRALEVGTQYF
TRBD1	TRBJ2-7	TRBV20-1	-	TGCAGTGCTAAGGCGGTTCCCTGGACAGGGCAGGAGACTAACTACGAGCAGTACTTC	CSAKAVPWTGQETNYEQYF
-	TRBJ2-1	TRBV7-2	-	TGTGCCAGCAGCCGAGATGTGTACAATGAGCAGTTCTTC	CASSRDVYNEQFF
TRBD2	TRBJ2-1	TRBV20-1	-	TGCAGTGCTAGAGAGGTAGCGGGGTACTCCTACAATGAGCAGTTCTTC	CSAREVAGYSYNEQFF
TRBD2	TRBJ2-3	TRBV15	-	TGTGCCACCAGCAGAGAACTAGCGGGGGGGCGTAACACAGATACGCAGTATTTT	CATSRELAGGRNTDTQYF
TRBD1	TRBJ1-2	TRBV20-1	-	TGCAGTGCTAGGGACAGGGCGATCCTCTATGGCTACACCTTC	CSARDRAILYGYTF
TRBD1	TRBJ2-2	TRBV7-9	once	TGTGCCAGCAGGTACTCCGGGACAGGGGACTTCTGGGAGCTGTTTTTT	CASRYSGTGDFWELFF
-	TRBJ2-7	TRBV20-1	-	TGCAGTGCTAGAGTCATCCGGGATAAAGGGGCCGAGCAGTACTTC	CSARVIRDKGAEQYF
TRBD1	TRBJ2-7	TRBV29-1	-	TGCAGCGTTGTGAGCAGCCGGGACAGAGCTTACGAGCAGTACTTC	CSVVSSRDRAYEQYF
TRBD2	TRBJ2-2	TRBV9	-	TGTGCCAGCAGCCCTGCGGGAGGGCCGGGCACCGGGGAGCTGTTTTTT	CASSPAGGPGTGELFF
-	TRBJ2-3	TRBV29-1	once	TGCAGCATGACAGGTGGAGATACGCAGTATTTT	CSMTGGDTQYF
-	TRBJ2-1	TRBV20-1	-	TGCAGTGCTAGTTGGTCAGATAGCTCCTACAATGAGCAGTTCTTC	CSASWSDSSYNEQFF
TRBD2	TRBJ2-7	TRBV7-3	many	TGTGCCAGCAGCTTAATGGGGGGGGGAAACGACGAGCAGTACTTC	CASSLMGGGNDEQYF
TRBD2	TRBJ2-7	TRBV20-1	many	TGCAGTGCTAGAGGGGGCTCGGCGGGAGAATTTTACGAGCAGTACTTC	CSARGGSAGEFYEQYF
-	TRBJ1-2	TRBV29-1	-	TGCAGCGTAAGACGGACAGTCGGCTATGGCTACACCTTC	CSVRRTVGYGYTF
-	TRBJ2-4	TRBV6-5	few	TGTGCCAGCAGATCCTCGTCGCCGGAGGAGCAGTACTTC	CASRSSSPEEQYF
-	TRBJ1-5	TRBV12-3/TRBV12-4	many	TGTGCCAGCAGTTTCGGGGGTCAGCCCCAGCATTTT	CASSFGGQPQHF
-	TRBJ2-3	TRBV28	few	TGTGCCAGCATGGACGGCGCAGATACGCAGTATTTT	CASMDGADTQYF
-	TRBJ2-1	TRBV29-1	many	TGCAGCGTTGCCCCTTCTTACCTTAGCGAGCAGTTCTTC	CSVAPSYLSEQFF
TRBD1	TRBJ2-5	TRBV10-3	-	TGTGCCATCAGTGCGGACAGGCCCAACCAAGAGACCCAGTACTTC	CAISADRPNQETQYF
-	TRBJ2-7	TRBV12-3/TRBV12-4	few	TGTGCCAGCAGGGCGGGATTTAGTTCCTACGAGCAGTACTTC	CASRAGFSSYEQYF
-	TRBJ1-3	TRBV2	-	TGTGCCAGCAGTCGGGGGCTCGGAAACACCATATATTTT	CASSRGLGNTIYF
TRBD2	TRBJ2-3	TRBV12-3/TRBV12-4	-	TGTGCCAGCATGGGGGGACTAGTGGGAGACCCAGATACGCAGTATTTT	CASMGGLVGDPDTQYF
-	TRBJ2-5	TRBV9	-	TGTGCCAGCAGCGTAGGAGCAGGTCAAGAGACCCAGTACTTC	CASSVGAGQETQYF
-	TRBJ2-7	TRBV29-1	once	TGCAGCTACCCTTGGCTCCTACCGGGCTACGAGCAGTACTTC	CSYPWLLPGYEQYF
-	TRBJ2-1	TRBV29-1	many	TGCAGCGTTGGCCCCCCGAACAATGAGCAGTTCTTC	CSVGPPNNEQFF
TRBD2	TRBJ2-1	TRBV5-1	-	TGCGCCAGCAGGGGAGGGTCCCTAGAGGAGTTCTTC	CASRGGSLEEFF
-	TRBJ2-3	TRBV5-4	-	TGTGCCAGCAGCTGGAGTATTGGGACAGATACGCAGTATTTT	CASSWSIGTDTQYF
-	TRBJ2-7	TRBV15	few	TGTGCCACCAGCAGAGATTTATCAGGAGTTCTGCAGCAGTACTTC	CATSRDLSGVLQQYF
TRBD1	TRBJ2-3	TRBV7-9	-	TGTGCCAGCAGCGTAGACAGGGATGGTACGCAGTATTTT	CASSVDRDGTQYF
TRBD1	TRBJ2-1	TRBV7-2	-	TGTGCCAGCAGCTTAGTGCAGGGGGATGAGCAGTTCTTC	CASSLVQGDEQFF
-	TRBJ2-2	TRBV12-3/TRBV12-4	-	TGTGCCAGCAGGCCGACAGGAGCCACCGGGGAGCTGTTTTTT	CASRPTGATGELFF
-	TRBJ2-2	TRBV5-1	many	TGCGCCAGCACAGACGGAACGAACACCGGGGAGCTGTTTTTT	CASTDGTNTGELFF
-	TRBJ1-6	TRBV10-3	many	TGTGCCATCAGGGACACCGATAATTCACCCCTCCACTTT	CAIRDTDNSPLHF
TRBD2	TRBJ2-3	TRBV7-2	-	TGTGCCAGCAGCCACCCAACTAGCGGGAGTAGTGAACACCCAGATACGCAGTATTTT	CASSHPTSGSSEHPDTQYF
TRBD1	TRBJ1-2	TRBV6-1	few	TGTGCCAGTTTCCGGGACAGACTTAACTATGGCTACACCTTC	CASFRDRLNYGYTF
-	TRBJ1-5	TRBV12-3/TRBV12-4	few	TGTGCCAGCAGACCGTCGACAGGTGATCAGCCCCAGCATTTT	CASRPSTGDQPQHF
-	TRBJ2-2	TRBV20-1	-	TGCAGTGCTAGGTCCTCATGGCAGCGGAGTAACACCGGGGAGCTGTTTTTT	CSARSSWQRSNTGELFF
-	TRBJ2-2	TRBV5-1	-	TGCGCCAGCGTGATGGGGCAGGCCGGCACCGGGGAGCTGTTTTTT	CASVMGQAGTGELFF
TRBD2	TRBJ2-7	TRBV20-1	-	TGCAGTGCTAGAGGCGAGCGGGAGGCCTACGAGCAGTACTTC	CSARGEREAYEQYF
-	TRBJ2-1	TRBV3-1	-	TGTGCCAGCAGCCAGAGGACATCCTACAATGAGCAGTTCTTC	CASSQRTSYNEQFF
-	TRBJ2-5	TRBV4-3	-	TGCGCCAGCAGCCAAGAGAGCAGCCCCAATGAGCAGTACTTC	CASSQESSPNEQYF
TRBD1	TRBJ2-5	TRBV4-3	few	TGCGCCAGCAGCCAATCCTCCTTGACAGGGGTAACAGAGCAGTACTTC	CASSQSSLTGVTEQYF
-	TRBJ1-5	TRBV29-1	-	TGCAGCGTTGCTCAGGACAGTCATAATCAGCCCCAGCATTTT	CSVAQDSHNQPQHF
-	TRBJ2-7	TRBV12-3/TRBV12-4	-	TGTGCCAGCAGTCCTAGAGTTGGGGGCCCCGAGCAGTACTTC	CASSPRVGGPEQYF